This TCR beta chain appears in the sequencing data of a study of blood T cell repertoires in COVID-19. Across the study: The study drew acute and convalescent COVID-19 samples from the United States, Italy and Spain.

The CDR3 spans 13 residues. Germline CDR1 WNHNN, CDR2 SYGVQD (reference sequence). With V trimmed by 6 bases and J by 9 bases, 8 bases remained unmatched. In the authors' workflow: For nucleated cells, counts were estimated from reference gene primer amplification. Clones were sequenced by immunoSEQ multiplex PCR, and TCRdb holds only the in-frame ones, with some missing. That table furnishes V, J and clone size, whereas the DNA furnished D and trimming. There are hundreds of thousands of clones in the sample; just over 90% occur only once, and 1.9% lies in the top ten. Individuals drawn from about 26 US areas were about 18 to 100 years old. In assigning cohorts, the study relied on participant-reported clinical history.

The receptor's source is a woman aged 18-29 years who had recovered from COVID-19. The sequenced sample consisted of PBMCs or T cells enriched from blood (not recorded which). V and J are TRBV10-1 and TRBJ2-1; 7 nucleotides line up with TRBD2. CDR3 nucleotides: TGCGCCAGCAGGGAGACTAGCTCCAGTGAGCAGTTCTTC. This translates into CASRETSSSEQFF.